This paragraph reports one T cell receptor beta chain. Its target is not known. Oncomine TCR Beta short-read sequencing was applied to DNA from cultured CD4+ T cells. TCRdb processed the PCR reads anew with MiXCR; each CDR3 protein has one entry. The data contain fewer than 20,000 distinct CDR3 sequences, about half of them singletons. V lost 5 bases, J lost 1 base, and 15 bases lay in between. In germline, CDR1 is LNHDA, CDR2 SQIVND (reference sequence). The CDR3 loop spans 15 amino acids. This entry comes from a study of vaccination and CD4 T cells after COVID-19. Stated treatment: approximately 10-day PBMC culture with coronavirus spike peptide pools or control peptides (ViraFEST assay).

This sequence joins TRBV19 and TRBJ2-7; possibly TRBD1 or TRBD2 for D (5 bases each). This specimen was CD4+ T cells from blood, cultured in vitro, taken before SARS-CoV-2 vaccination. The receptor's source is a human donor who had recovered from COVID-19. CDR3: CASSLRDRSSYEQYF. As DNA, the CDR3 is TGTGCCAGTAGTCTCCGGGACCGTAGTTCCTACGAGCAGTACTTC.